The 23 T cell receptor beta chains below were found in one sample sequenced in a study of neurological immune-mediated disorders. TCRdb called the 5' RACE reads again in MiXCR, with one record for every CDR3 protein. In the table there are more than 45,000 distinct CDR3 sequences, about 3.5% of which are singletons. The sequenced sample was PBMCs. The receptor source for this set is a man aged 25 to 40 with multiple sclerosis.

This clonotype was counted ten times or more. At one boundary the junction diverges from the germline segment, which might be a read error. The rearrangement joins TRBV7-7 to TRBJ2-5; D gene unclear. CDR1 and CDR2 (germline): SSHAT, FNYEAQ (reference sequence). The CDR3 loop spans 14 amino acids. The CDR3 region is CASSLSTTEETQYF. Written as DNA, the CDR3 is TGTGCTAGCAGCTTATCCACTACTGAAGAGACCCAGTACTTC.

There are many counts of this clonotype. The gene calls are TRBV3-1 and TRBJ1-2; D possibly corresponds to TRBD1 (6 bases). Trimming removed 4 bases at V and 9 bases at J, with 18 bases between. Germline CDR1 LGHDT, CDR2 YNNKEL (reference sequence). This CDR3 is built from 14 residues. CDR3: CASSPTGPEMSYTF. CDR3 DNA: TGTGCCAGCAGCCCGACAGGCCCCGAGATGAGCTACACCTTC.

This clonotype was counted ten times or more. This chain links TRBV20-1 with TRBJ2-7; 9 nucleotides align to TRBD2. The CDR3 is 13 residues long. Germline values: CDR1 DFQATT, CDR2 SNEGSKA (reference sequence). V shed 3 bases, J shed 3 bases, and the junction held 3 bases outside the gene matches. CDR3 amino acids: CSASERGDYEQYF. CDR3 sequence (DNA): TGCAGTGCTAGTGAGCGGGGGGACTACGAGCAGTACTTC.

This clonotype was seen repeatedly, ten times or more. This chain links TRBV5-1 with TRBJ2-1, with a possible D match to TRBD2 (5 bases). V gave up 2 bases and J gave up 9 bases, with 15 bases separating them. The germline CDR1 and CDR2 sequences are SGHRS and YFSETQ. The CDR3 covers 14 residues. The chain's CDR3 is CASSLELVTREQFF. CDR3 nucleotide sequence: TGCGCCAGCAGCTTAGAACTAGTTACCCGTGAGCAGTTCTTC. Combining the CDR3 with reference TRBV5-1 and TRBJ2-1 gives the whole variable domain KAGVTQTPRYLIKTRGQQVTLSCSPISGHRSVSWYQQTPGQGLQFLFEYFSETQRNKGNFPGRFSGRQFSNSRSEMNVSTLELGDSALYLCASSLELVTREQFFGPGTRLTVL.

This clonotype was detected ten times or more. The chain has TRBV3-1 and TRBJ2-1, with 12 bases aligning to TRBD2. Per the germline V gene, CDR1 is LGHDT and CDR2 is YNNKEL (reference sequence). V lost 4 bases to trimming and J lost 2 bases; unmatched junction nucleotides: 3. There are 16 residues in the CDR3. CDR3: CASSPLAGGTYNEQFF. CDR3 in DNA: TGTGCCAGCAGCCCCCTAGCGGGGGGGACCTACAATGAGCAGTTCTTC.

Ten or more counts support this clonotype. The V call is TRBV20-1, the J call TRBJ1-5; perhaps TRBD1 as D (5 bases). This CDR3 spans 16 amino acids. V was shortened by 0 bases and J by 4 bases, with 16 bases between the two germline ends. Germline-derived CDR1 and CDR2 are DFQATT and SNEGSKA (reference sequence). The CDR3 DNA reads TGCAGTGCTAGAGATCTGGGGGAGCACCCAAATCAGCCCCAGCATTTT. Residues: CSARDLGEHPNQPQHF.

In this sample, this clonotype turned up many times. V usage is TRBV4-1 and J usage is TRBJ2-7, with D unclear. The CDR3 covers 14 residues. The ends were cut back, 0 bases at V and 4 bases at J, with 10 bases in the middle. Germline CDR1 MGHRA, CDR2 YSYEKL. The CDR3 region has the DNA TGCGCCAGCAGCCAAGACAGGATAGAGTACGAGCAGTACTTC. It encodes CASSQDRIEYEQYF.

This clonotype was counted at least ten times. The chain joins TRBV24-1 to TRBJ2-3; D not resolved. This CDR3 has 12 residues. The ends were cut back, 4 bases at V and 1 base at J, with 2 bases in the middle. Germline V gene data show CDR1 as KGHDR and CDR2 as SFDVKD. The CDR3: CATSDGTDTQYF. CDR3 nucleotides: TGTGCCACCAGTGACGGCACAGATACGCAGTATTTT.

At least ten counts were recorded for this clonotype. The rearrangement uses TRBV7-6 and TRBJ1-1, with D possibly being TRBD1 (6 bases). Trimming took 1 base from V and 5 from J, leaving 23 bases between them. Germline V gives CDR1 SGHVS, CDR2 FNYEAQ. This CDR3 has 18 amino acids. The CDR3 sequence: CASSLGTGRGLMRTEAFF. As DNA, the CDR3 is TGTGCCAGCAGCTTAGGAACAGGGAGAGGTCTAATGAGGACTGAAGCTTTCTTT. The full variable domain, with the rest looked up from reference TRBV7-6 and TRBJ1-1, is GAGVSQSPRYKVTKRGQDVALRCDPISGHVSLYWYRQALGQGPEFLTYFNYEAQQDKSGLPNDRFSAERPEGSISTLTIQRTEQRDSAMYRCASSLGTGRGLMRTEAFFGQGTRLTVV.

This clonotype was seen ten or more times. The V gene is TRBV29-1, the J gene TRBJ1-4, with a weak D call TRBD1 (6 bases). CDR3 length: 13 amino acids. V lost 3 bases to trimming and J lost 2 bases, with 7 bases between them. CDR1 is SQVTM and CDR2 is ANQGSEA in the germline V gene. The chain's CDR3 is CSVEGGTNEKLFF. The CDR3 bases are TGCAGCGTTGAGGGGGGCACTAATGAAAAACTGTTTTTT.

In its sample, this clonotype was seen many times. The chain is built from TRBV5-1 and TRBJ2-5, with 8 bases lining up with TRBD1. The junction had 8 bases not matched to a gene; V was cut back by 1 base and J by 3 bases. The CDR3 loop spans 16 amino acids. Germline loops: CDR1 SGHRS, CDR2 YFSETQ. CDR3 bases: TGCGCCAGCAGCTTGCAAGCAGGGGGCGTCGAAGAGACCCAGTACTTC. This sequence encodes CASSLQAGGVEETQYF.

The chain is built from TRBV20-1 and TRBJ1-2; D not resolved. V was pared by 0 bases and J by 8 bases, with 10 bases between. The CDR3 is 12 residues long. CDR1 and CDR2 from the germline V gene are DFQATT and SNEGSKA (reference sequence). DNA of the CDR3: TGCAGTGCTAGAGATCGTGGGGAGGGCTACACCTTC. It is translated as CSARDRGEGYTF.

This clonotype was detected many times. The CDR3 is CASTLPGGSEQYF. CDR3 DNA sequence: TGTGCCAGCACGCTCCCGGGGGGGTCCGAGCAGTACTTC. This chain uses TRBV12-3 or TRBV12-4 with TRBJ2-7; 8 bases are shared with TRBD2. After removal of 7 bases from V and 6 bases from J, the junction contained 8 bases not matched to a gene. CDR3 length: 13 amino acids.

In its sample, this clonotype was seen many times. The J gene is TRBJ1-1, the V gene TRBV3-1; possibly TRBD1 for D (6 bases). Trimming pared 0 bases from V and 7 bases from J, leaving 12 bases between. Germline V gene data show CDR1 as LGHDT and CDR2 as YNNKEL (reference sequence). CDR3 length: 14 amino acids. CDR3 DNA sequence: TGTGCCAGCAGCCAAGATCCGGGGGGCGTTGAAGCTTTCTTT. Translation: CASSQDPGGVEAFF.

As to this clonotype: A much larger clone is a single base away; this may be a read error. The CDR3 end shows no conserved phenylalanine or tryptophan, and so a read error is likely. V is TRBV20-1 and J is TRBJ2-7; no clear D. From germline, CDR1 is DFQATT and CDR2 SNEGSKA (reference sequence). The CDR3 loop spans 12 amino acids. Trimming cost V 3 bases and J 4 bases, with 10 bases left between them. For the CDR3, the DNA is TGCAGTGCTAGCCGGAATAGGTACGAGCAGTACTAC. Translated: CSASRNRYEQYY.

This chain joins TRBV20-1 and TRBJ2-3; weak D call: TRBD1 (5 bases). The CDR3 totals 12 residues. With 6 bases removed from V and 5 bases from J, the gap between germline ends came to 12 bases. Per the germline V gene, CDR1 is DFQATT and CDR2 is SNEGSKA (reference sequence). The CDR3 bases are TGCAGTGCCGATCCCCAGGGAGATACGCAGTATTTT. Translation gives CSADPQGDTQYF.

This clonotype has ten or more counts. CDR3 sequence (DNA): TGCGCCAGCAGGGCAGCACCGAACCAAGAGACCCAGTACTTC. Its translation is CASRAAPNQETQYF. V and J are TRBV5-1 and TRBJ2-5; unclear D gene. Germline lookup yields CDR1 SGHRS and CDR2 YFSETQ. The CDR3 runs 14 residues. V lost 5 bases and J lost 0, with 11 bases in between.

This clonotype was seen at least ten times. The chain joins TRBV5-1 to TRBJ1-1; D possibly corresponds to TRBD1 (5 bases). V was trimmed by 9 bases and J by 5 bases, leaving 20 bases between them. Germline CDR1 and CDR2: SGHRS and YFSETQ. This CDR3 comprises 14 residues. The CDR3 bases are TGCGCCATCCAGAAAGAATTGGGGGGGACTGAAGCTTTCTTT. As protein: CAIQKELGGTEAFF.

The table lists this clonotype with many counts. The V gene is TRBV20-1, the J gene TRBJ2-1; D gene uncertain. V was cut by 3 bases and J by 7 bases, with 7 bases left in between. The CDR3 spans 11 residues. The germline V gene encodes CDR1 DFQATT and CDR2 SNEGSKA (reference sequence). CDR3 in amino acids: CSASRPNEQFF. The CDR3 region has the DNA TGCAGTGCTAGCAGACCGAATGAGCAGTTCTTC.

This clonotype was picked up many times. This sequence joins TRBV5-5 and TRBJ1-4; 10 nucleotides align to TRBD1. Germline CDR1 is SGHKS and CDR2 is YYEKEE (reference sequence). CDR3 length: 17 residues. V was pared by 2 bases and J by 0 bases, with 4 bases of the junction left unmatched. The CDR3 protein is CASSFGTGATTNEKLFF. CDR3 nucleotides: TGTGCCAGCAGCTTTGGGACAGGGGCAACAACTAATGAAAAACTGTTTTTT.

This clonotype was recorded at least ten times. In DNA form, the CDR3 reads TGTGCCAGCAAAAACAAAATGAACACTGAAGCTTTCTTT. Translated, it gives CASKNKMNTEAFF. V and J are TRBV12-3 or TRBV12-4 and TRBJ1-1; D ambiguous. V was pared by 7 bases and J by 0 bases, with 9 bases between. The CDR3 covers 13 residues.

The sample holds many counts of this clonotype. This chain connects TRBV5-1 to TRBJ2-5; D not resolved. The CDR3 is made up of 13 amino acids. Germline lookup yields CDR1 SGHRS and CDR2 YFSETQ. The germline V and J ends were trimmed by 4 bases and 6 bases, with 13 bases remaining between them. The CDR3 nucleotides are TGCGCCAGCAGCCCTCCCCCGGATCAGACCCAGTACTTC. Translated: CASSPPPDQTQYF.

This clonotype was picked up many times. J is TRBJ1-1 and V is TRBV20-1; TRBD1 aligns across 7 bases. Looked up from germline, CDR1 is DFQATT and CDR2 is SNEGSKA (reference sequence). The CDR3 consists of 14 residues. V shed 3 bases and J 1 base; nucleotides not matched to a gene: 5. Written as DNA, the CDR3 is TGCAGTGCTAGGTCACAGGGGCCGAACACTGAAGCTTTCTTT. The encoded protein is CSARSQGPNTEAFF.